This is a list of T cell receptor beta chains from one sample in a study of identical twins. TCRdb reanalysed the 5' RACE reads using MiXCR and keeps one entry per CDR3 protein. The sample lists some 590,000 distinct CDR3 sequences; 7.5% to 10% were seen once. This same sample was also taken into another study, of yellow fever vaccine responses in identical twins.

The specimen was PBMCs. The receptors originated from a woman younger than 35 in good health. The CDR3 runs from the conserved cysteine through the conserved F or W. D genes are given only for firm matches. Clone sizes are given selectively: once, few, many, or a class where the clone is expanded.

CDR3nt: TGTGCCAGCAACCCGGGACAGGGGATTACCGGGGAGCTGTTTTTT
CDR3aa: CASNPGQGITGELFF
v_gene: TRBV28
d_gene: TRBD1
j_gene: TRBJ2-2
abundance: .

CDR3nt: TGTGCCAGCAGCCAAGATAGCGGGGGGGCGTTCGAGCAGTACTTC
CDR3aa: CASSQDSGGAFEQYF
v_gene: TRBV4-2
d_gene: TRBD2
j_gene: TRBJ2-7
abundance: .

CDR3nt: TGTGCCAGCAGCTTAGCAGTAGCGCTTAAGGAAGATACGCAGTATTTT
CDR3aa: CASSLAVALKEDTQYF
v_gene: TRBV7-8
d_gene: .
j_gene: TRBJ2-3
abundance: .

CDR3nt: TGCAGTGCTAGCCCTTTAAAGGGAGAGACCCAGTACTTC
CDR3aa: CSASPLKGETQYF
v_gene: TRBV20-1
d_gene: .
j_gene: TRBJ2-5
abundance: .

CDR3nt: TGTGCCAGCAGGCGAGAGAGCAAAGTAGGGGAGCTGTTTTTT
CDR3aa: CASRRESKVGELFF
v_gene: TRBV12-3/TRBV12-4
d_gene: .
j_gene: TRBJ2-2
abundance: many

CDR3nt: TGCAGCGCATCGGACTCTAGCAATCAGCCCCAGCATTTT
CDR3aa: CSASDSSNQPQHF
v_gene: TRBV29-1
d_gene: .
j_gene: TRBJ1-5
abundance: many

CDR3nt: TGTGCCAGCAGTCCAGGGGGCAAGTTTGGGCAGCCCCAGCATTTT
CDR3aa: CASSPGGKFGQPQHF
v_gene: TRBV2
d_gene: TRBD1
j_gene: TRBJ1-5
abundance: few

CDR3nt: TGTGCCAGCAGCTTAATTTTACAAGAGACCCAGTACTTC
CDR3aa: CASSLILQETQYF
v_gene: TRBV7-9
d_gene: .
j_gene: TRBJ2-5
abundance: few

CDR3nt: TGCAGTGCTGGACCCCCAGCGGGGGTCCTGGAGACCCAGTACTTC
CDR3aa: CSAGPPAGVLETQYF
v_gene: TRBV20-1
d_gene: TRBD2
j_gene: TRBJ2-5
abundance: .

CDR3nt: TGTGCCAGCAGCTTAGCGGGGGGGCTCGGGGCCAACGTCCTGACTTTC
CDR3aa: CASSLAGGLGANVLTF
v_gene: TRBV7-2
d_gene: .
j_gene: TRBJ2-6
abundance: .

CDR3nt: TGTGCCACCAGCAGAGATTCTGGGACCGGGGAGCTGTTTTTT
CDR3aa: CATSRDSGTGELFF
v_gene: TRBV15
d_gene: .
j_gene: TRBJ2-2
abundance: many

CDR3nt: TGTGCCAGCAGCTTAAATCCGGCCTCTGGAAACACCATATATTTT
CDR3aa: CASSLNPASGNTIYF
v_gene: TRBV9
d_gene: .
j_gene: TRBJ1-3
abundance: few

CDR3nt: TGCAGTGCCGGACCGTCAGATACGCAGTATTTT
CDR3aa: CSAGPSDTQYF
v_gene: TRBV20-1
d_gene: .
j_gene: TRBJ2-3
abundance: few

CDR3nt: TGTGCCAGCAGCTTAGATAGGGGCCTCCAAGAGACCCAGTACTTC
CDR3aa: CASSLDRGLQETQYF
v_gene: TRBV11-2
d_gene: .
j_gene: TRBJ2-5
abundance: few

CDR3nt: TGTGCCAGCAGCGTAGCCCCTCAGGGGGCCTCCTACAATGAGCAGTTCTTC
CDR3aa: CASSVAPQGASYNEQFF
v_gene: TRBV9
d_gene: TRBD1
j_gene: TRBJ2-1
abundance: few

CDR3nt: TGCAGTGCTAGAGAGTCCAGCGGCACAGATACGCAGTATTTT
CDR3aa: CSARESSGTDTQYF
v_gene: TRBV20-1
d_gene: .
j_gene: TRBJ2-3
abundance: few

CDR3nt: TGTGCCAGCAGCTCCCAAGGGGAGGGAAGAGGAGAGACCCAGTACTTC
CDR3aa: CASSSQGEGRGETQYF
v_gene: TRBV5-4
d_gene: TRBD2
j_gene: TRBJ2-5
abundance: many

CDR3nt: TGTGCCACCAGTGATGAAACTAGCACCGGGCAGTTCTTC
CDR3aa: CATSDETSTGQFF
v_gene: TRBV24-1
d_gene: .
j_gene: TRBJ2-1
abundance: .

CDR3nt: TGTGCCAGCAGTCTGTATGGTGGGACCTACGAGCAGTACTTC
CDR3aa: CASSLYGGTYEQYF
v_gene: TRBV6-1
d_gene: .
j_gene: TRBJ2-7
abundance: many

CDR3nt: TGTGCCAGCAGCCAATCGGTCTATACCTACGAGCAGTACTTC
CDR3aa: CASSQSVYTYEQYF
v_gene: TRBV3-1
d_gene: .
j_gene: TRBJ2-7
abundance: few

CDR3nt: TGTGCCAGCAGCGTACGTCCCCAGGGGCCCACCGGGGAGCTGTTTTTT
CDR3aa: CASSVRPQGPTGELFF
v_gene: TRBV9
d_gene: .
j_gene: TRBJ2-2
abundance: .

CDR3nt: TGTGCCAGCAGCCAGACTAGCGGGGGGGGATACGAGCAGTACTTC
CDR3aa: CASSQTSGGGYEQYF
v_gene: TRBV4-2
d_gene: TRBD2
j_gene: TRBJ2-7
abundance: .

CDR3nt: TGTGCCTGGAGTCGGGCGGGAGGGGCCGGGGAGCTGTTTTTT
CDR3aa: CAWSRAGGAGELFF
v_gene: TRBV30
d_gene: TRBD2
j_gene: TRBJ2-2
abundance: few

CDR3nt: TGTGCCAGCAGCCCTCTTAGCGGGGGGTCAAACACCGGGGAGCTGTTTTTT
CDR3aa: CASSPLSGGSNTGELFF
v_gene: TRBV7-2
d_gene: TRBD2
j_gene: TRBJ2-2
abundance: .

CDR3nt: TGTGCCAGCAGCTTAGACTCAGAAGTCTATGGCTACACCTTC
CDR3aa: CASSLDSEVYGYTF
v_gene: TRBV7-2
d_gene: .
j_gene: TRBJ1-2
abundance: many

CDR3nt: TGTGCCAGCAGTTACCTAAGAGCGGGCCACTCCTACGAGCAGTACTTC
CDR3aa: CASSYLRAGHSYEQYF
v_gene: TRBV6-2/TRBV6-3
d_gene: .
j_gene: TRBJ2-7
abundance: few

CDR3nt: TGTGCCAGTAGTCGAGTAGTCCTATCCGGGGAGCTGTTTTTT
CDR3aa: CASSRVVLSGELFF
v_gene: TRBV19
d_gene: .
j_gene: TRBJ2-2
abundance: few

CDR3nt: TGCAGTGCTAGAGATTTGGCGGGCCAGGTGGAGCTCACTAATGAAAAACTGTTTTTT
CDR3aa: CSARDLAGQVELTNEKLFF
v_gene: TRBV20-1
d_gene: .
j_gene: TRBJ1-4
abundance: .

CDR3nt: TGTGCCAGCAGTCCGAACAATGGCGTGGGCTACGAGCAGTACTTC
CDR3aa: CASSPNNGVGYEQYF
v_gene: TRBV28
d_gene: .
j_gene: TRBJ2-7
abundance: .

CDR3nt: TGCGCCACTGGAAGCGGGCCCTGGGACAATGAGCAGTTCTTC
CDR3aa: CATGSGPWDNEQFF
v_gene: TRBV5-1
d_gene: .
j_gene: TRBJ2-1
abundance: .

CDR3nt: TGTGCCAGCAGCCAAGAAGATCAAGGAGGGGGCAATCAGCCCCAGCATTTT
CDR3aa: CASSQEDQGGGNQPQHF
v_gene: TRBV4-2
d_gene: .
j_gene: TRBJ1-5
abundance: many

CDR3nt: TGCGCCAGCAGCTTGGGGGGATTTTGGGAGCAGTACTTC
CDR3aa: CASSLGGFWEQYF
v_gene: TRBV5-1
d_gene: .
j_gene: TRBJ2-7
abundance: .

CDR3nt: TGCAGTGCTCTCCTAGGAAGGGCTGCTGAAGCTTTCTTT
CDR3aa: CSALLGRAAEAFF
v_gene: TRBV20-1
d_gene: .
j_gene: TRBJ1-1
abundance: few

CDR3nt: TGTGCCAGCAGCCCACCCTTCCCTAACAATGAGCAGTTCTTC
CDR3aa: CASSPPFPNNEQFF
v_gene: TRBV7-9
d_gene: .
j_gene: TRBJ2-1
abundance: few

CDR3nt: TGCAGTGCTCCCTCCACAGCGGCAGATACGCAGTATTTT
CDR3aa: CSAPSTAADTQYF
v_gene: TRBV20-1
d_gene: .
j_gene: TRBJ2-3
abundance: .